This T cell receptor (beta chain) was identified during a study of cytomegalovirus exposure and HLA in healthy donors. Background on the study: Earlier sequencing of 150 million to 200 million T cells yielded 100 million to 120 million unique TCR beta sequences. Study-wide results and limits: The authors considered a cluster of highly shared sequence variants likely to be a sequencing artifact. A later analysis linked a missense DCLRE1C variant to TCR beta V- and J-gene trimming. Reportedly, HLA-A and HLA-B alleles of most subjects were accurately predicted from TCR beta.

A note on this clone: The antigen is unknown. The sample carries other DNA sequences with the same CDR3.

A multiplex PCR was run with 60 Vbeta primers and 13 Jbeta primers. The repertoire was sequenced with immunoSEQ multiplex PCR; TCRdb's copy has only in-frame clones and lacks some. The table includes some 190,000 clones, around 80% detected once. Germline loops: CDR1 SGHRS, CDR2 YFSETQ. Unmatched junction bases numbered 2, after V lost 3 bases and J lost 1 base. The CDR3 runs to 15 residues. The sequenced sample consisted of PBMCs. The sequence was obtained from a girl aged 5 to 17 in good health and CMV-seropositive. The chain combines TRBV5-1 with TRBJ2-1, with 9 bases lining up with TRBD2. CDR3 in amino acids: CASSWGLASYNEQFF. In nucleotides, the CDR3 is TGCGCCAGCAGCTGGGGACTAGCTTCCTACAATGAGCAGTTCTTC.